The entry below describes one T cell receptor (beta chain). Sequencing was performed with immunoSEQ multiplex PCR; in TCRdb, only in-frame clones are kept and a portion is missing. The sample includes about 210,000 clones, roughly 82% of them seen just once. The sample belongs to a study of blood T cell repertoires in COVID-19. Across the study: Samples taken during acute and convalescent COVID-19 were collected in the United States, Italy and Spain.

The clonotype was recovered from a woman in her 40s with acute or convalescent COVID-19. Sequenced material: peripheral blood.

In DNA form, the CDR3 reads TGTGCCAGCTCACCACGTCTAGCGGGACAAGAGACCCAGTACTTC. Protein sequence: CASSPRLAGQETQYF. V and J are TRBV18 and TRBJ2-5; 9 positions match TRBD2. V was clipped by 1 base and J by 2 bases; unmatched bases: 2. The CDR3 length is 15 residues. Germline CDR1 reads KGHSH; CDR2 reads LQKENI.